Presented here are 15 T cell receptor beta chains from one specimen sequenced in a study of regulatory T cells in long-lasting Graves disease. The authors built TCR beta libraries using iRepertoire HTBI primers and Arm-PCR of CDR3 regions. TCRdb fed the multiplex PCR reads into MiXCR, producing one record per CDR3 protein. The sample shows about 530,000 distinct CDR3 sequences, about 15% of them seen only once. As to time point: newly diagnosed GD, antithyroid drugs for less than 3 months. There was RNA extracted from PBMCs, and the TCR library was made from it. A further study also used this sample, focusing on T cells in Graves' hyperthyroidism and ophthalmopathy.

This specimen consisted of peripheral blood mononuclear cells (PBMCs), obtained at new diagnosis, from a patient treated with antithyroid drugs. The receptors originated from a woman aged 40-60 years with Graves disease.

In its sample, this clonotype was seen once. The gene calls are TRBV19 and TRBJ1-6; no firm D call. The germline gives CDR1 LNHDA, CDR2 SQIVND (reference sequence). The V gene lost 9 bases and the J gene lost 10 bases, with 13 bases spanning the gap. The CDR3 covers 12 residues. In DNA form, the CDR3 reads TGTGCCAGCGGCCTGTTAGGGTCACCCCTCCACTTT. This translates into CASGLLGSPLHF.

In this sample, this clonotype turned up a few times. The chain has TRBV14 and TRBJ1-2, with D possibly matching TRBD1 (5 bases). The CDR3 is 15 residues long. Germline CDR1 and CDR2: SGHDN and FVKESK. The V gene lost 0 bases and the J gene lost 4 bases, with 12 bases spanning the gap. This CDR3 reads CASSQDRPGIYGYTF. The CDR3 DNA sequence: TGTGCCAGCAGCCAAGATCGGCCAGGGATCTATGGCTACACCTTC.

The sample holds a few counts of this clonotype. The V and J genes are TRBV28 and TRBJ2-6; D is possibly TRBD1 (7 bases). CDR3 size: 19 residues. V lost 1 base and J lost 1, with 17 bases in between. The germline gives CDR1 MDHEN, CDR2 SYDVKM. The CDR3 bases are TGTGCCAGCAGTTTATTCCCAGGGGGGATAGGGTCTGGGGCCAACGTCCTGACTTTC. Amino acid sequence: CASSLFPGGIGSGANVLTF.

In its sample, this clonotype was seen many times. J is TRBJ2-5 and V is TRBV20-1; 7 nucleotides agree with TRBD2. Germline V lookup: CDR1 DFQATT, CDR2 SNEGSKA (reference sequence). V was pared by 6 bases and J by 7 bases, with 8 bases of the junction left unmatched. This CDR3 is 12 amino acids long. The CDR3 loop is CSAPGTKPTQYF. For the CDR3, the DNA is TGCAGTGCGCCCGGGACTAAACCGACCCAGTACTTC.

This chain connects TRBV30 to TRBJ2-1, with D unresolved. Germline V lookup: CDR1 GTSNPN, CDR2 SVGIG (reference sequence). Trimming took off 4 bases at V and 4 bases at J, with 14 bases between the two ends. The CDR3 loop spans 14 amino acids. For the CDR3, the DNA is TGTGCCTGGACCCATGGTCAACCTTACAATGAGCAGTTCTTC. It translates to CAWTHGQPYNEQFF.

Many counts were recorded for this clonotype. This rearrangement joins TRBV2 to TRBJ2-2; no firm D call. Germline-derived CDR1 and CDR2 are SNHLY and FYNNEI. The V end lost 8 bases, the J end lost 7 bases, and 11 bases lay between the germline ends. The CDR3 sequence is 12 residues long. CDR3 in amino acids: CASVNTGGELFF. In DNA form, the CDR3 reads TGTGCCAGCGTCAATACGGGCGGGGAGCTGTTTTTT.

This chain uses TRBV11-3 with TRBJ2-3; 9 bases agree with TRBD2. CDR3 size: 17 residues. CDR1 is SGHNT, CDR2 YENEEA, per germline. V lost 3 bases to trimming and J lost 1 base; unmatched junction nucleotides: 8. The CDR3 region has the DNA TGTGCCAGCAGCTTGGAAGCGGGGGGTCGTGGCACAGATACGCAGTATTTT. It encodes CASSLEAGGRGTDTQYF. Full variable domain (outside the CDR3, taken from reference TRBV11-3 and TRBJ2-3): EAGVVQSPRYKIIEKKQPVAFWCNPISGHNTLYWYLQNLGQGPELLIRYENEEAVDDSQLPKDRFSAERLKGVDSTLKIQPAELGDSAVYLCASSLEAGGRGTDTQYFGPGTRLTVL.

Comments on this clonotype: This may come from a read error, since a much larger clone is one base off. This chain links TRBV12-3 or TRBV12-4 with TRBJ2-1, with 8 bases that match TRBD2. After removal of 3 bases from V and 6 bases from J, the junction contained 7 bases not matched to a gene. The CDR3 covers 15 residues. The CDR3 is CASSFFSGDCNEQFF. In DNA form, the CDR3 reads TGTGCCAGCAGTTTTTTTAGCGGGGATTGCAATGAGCAGTTCTTC.

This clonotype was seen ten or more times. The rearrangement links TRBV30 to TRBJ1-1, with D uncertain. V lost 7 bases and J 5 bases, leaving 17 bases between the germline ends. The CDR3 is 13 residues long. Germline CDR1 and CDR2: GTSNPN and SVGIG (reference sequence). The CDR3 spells CASRPGVITEAFF. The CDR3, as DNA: TGTGCCTCCCGCCCCGGGGTGATTACTGAAGCTTTCTTT.

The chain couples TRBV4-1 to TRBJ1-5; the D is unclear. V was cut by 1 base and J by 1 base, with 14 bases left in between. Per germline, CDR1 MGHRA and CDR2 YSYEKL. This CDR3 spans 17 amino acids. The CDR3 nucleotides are TGCGCCAGCAGCCAAGGACGCGTCGGCATAAGCAATCAGCCCCAGCATTTT. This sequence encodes CASSQGRVGISNQPQHF.

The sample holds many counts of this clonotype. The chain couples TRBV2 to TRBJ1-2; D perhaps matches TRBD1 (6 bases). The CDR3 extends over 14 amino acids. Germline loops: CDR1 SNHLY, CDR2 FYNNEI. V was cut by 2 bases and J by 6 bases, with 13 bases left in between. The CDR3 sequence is CASSERGGGDGYTF. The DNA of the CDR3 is TGTGCCAGCAGTGAACGGGGGGGCGGAGATGGCTACACCTTC.

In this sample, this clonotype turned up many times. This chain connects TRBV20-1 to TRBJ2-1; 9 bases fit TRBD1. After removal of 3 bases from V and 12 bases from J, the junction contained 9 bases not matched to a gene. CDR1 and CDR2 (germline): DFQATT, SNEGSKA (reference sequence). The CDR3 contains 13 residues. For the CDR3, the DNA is TGCAGTGCTAGGCCACAGGGGGCGTGGGGGCAGTTCTTC. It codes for CSARPQGAWGQFF.

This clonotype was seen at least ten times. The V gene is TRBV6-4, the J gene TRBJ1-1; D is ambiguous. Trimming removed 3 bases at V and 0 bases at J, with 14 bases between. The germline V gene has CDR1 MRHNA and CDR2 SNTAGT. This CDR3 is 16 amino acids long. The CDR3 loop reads CASSERRVKMNTEAFF. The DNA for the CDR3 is TGTGCCAGCAGTGAGAGAAGGGTAAAGATGAACACTGAAGCTTTCTTT.

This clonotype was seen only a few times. The CDR3 DNA sequence: TGTGCCAGCAGCGTAGGGGTTAGCTCTGGAAACACCATATATTTT. It codes for CASSVGVSSGNTIYF. The V and J genes are TRBV9 and TRBJ1-3; D not certain. Trimming took 0 bases from V and 0 from J, leaving 7 bases between them. This CDR3 is 15 amino acids long. Germline assignment: CDR1 SGDLS and CDR2 YYNGEE.

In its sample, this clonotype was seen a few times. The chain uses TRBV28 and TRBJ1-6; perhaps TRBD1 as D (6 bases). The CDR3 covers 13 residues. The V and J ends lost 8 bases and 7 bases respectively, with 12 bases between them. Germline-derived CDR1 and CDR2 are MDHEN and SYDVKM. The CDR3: CASLQGRNSPLHF. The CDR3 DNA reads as TGTGCCAGCCTGCAGGGGCGAAATTCACCCCTCCACTTT.